The rows below give T cell receptor beta chains drawn from one sample of a study of blood T cell repertoires in COVID-19. Profiled with immunoSEQ multiplex PCR; TCRdb holds only in-frame clones, not every one. Here the sample spans over 95,000 clones, approximately 85% being singletons. Specimen: peripheral blood. Receptor source: a man between 35 and 55 years old with acute or convalescent COVID-19. CDR3s include the opening cysteine and the closing phenylalanine or tryptophan.

J,V,CDR3
TRBJ2-2,TRBV10-3,CAISEGTGNPGELFF
TRBJ1-5,TRBV19,CASSSRKTGAPNQPQHF
TRBJ2-3,TRBV24-1,CATSALSGTGGRDTQYF
TRBJ2-1,TRBV5-1,CASSPRTRDNEQFF
TRBJ1-1,TRBV27,CASSLLPRAANTEAFF
TRBJ2-5,TRBV27,CASSPRVRQETQYF
TRBJ2-7,TRBV7-9,CASSLRGLKDEQYF
TRBJ2-2,TRBV2,CASIRTGTGNTGELFF
TRBJ1-1,TRBV18,CASSQTGNTEAFF
TRBJ2-3,TRBV2,CASSEVDRAGDTQYF
TRBJ2-7,TRBV2,CAEGGGLGYEQYF
TRBJ2-7,TRBV18,CASSPNTYEQYF
TRBJ1-3,TRBV5-4,CASSFVQGSGNTIYF
TRBJ1-1,TRBV29-1,CSGNRGDGSEAFF
TRBJ2-3,TRBV7-9,CASSLVPAGSADTQYF
TRBJ1-1,TRBV5-4,CASSRSGLRMNTEAFF
TRBJ2-1,TRBV27,CASSFSRYLNEQFF
TRBJ2-1,TRBV27,CASPGGGTLSNEQFF
TRBJ1-1,TRBV6-5,CASSTGILASEAFF
TRBJ1-5,TRBV5-1,CASSLSGGSGEPQHF
TRBJ1-2,TRBV29-1,CSVTQGFYGYTF
TRBJ2-7,TRBV6-5,CASGTGILEQYF
TRBJ2-7,TRBV5-1,CASSSRTISYEQYF
TRBJ2-3,TRBV9,CASSSGWSTDTQYF
TRBJ1-1,TRBV12-3/TRBV12-4,CASSLASTGRAFF
TRBJ2-3,TRBV29-1,CSVRQGAGDTQYF
TRBJ2-3,TRBV10-3,CAISVQGQGDTQYF
TRBJ2-3,TRBV9,CASSVSTSGGTDTQYF